Included here is one T cell receptor beta chain sequence, with context. Other DNA sequences from this sample encode an identical CDR3 as well. J was trimmed by 4 bases and V by 6 bases; bases with no gene match: 1. The V gene's germline CDR1 is WSHSY and CDR2 SAAADI. This CDR3 region has 14 residues. Generated by immunoSEQ multiplex PCR, the TCRdb table keeps only in-frame clones and is missing some. Among hundreds of thousands of clones listed, roughly 83% were seen once. The source of the sample is a study of shared clonotypes between healthy human individuals. The clonotype comes from a woman in her 40s in good health. Some clones in this sample may be carry-over from other donors' samples. The chain employs TRBV10-2 and TRBJ2-2; 11 positions match TRBD2. The specimen sequenced was PBMCs. This CDR3 is CASRTSGSTGELFF. The CDR3 region has the DNA TGCGCCAGCAGAACTAGCGGGAGCACCGGGGAGCTGTTTTTT.